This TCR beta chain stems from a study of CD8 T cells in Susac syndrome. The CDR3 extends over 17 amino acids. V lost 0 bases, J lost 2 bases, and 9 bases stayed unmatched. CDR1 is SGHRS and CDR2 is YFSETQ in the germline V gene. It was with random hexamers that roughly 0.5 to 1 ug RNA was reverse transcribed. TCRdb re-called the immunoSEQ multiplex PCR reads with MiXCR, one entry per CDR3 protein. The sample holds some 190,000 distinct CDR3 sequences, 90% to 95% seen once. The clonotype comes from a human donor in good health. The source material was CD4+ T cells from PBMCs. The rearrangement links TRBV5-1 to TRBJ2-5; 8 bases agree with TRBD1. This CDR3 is CASSLALGQGRQETQYF. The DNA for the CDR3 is TGCGCCAGCAGCTTGGCCTTAGGACAGGGAAGACAAGAGACCCAGTACTTC.